The 5 T cell receptor beta chains listed next were all sequenced from one sample in a study of blood T cells in healthy people across ages. The second PCR ran 7 to 11 cycles with a sample-barcoded 5' primer and J-beta primers. TCRdb analysed the 5' RACE reads with MiXCR anew, one entry per CDR3 protein. The sample carries around 1.5 million distinct CDR3 sequences, around 42% recorded once. The sequenced sample consisted of blood. The receptors were gathered from a woman aged 18-29 years in good health.

This clonotype was recorded at least ten times. The rearrangement uses TRBV20-1 and TRBJ2-5; D is unclear. V lost 0 bases and J lost 1, with 12 bases in between. Germline V gene data show CDR1 as DFQATT and CDR2 as SNEGSKA (reference sequence). This CDR3 contains 15 residues. The CDR3 loop is CSARDAISAQETQYF. Here the CDR3 DNA reads TGCAGTGCTAGAGATGCGATAAGCGCCCAAGAGACCCAGTACTTC.

This chain connects TRBV12-3 or TRBV12-4 to TRBJ1-2; D is possibly TRBD1 (5 bases). Trimming took off 5 bases at V and 6 bases at J, with 16 bases between the two ends. There are 14 residues in the CDR3. The CDR3, as DNA: TGTGCCAGCAGTCACGGGACTGCGGCCAATGGCTACACCTTC. Translation gives CASSHGTAANGYTF.

The chain uses TRBV11-2 and TRBJ2-5, with 15 bases fitting TRBD2. The germline gives CDR1 SGHAT, CDR2 FQNNGV. This CDR3 spans 21 amino acids. The V and J ends lost 2 bases and 1 base, in that order; junction bases with no gene match: 14. The CDR3 reads CASSLSPHGTSGGTPQETQYF. The CDR3 DNA is TGTGCCAGCAGCTTATCCCCCCACGGGACTAGCGGGGGGACCCCCCAAGAGACCCAGTACTTC.

The genes are TRBV4-1 and TRBJ2-7, with D possibly being TRBD2 (6 bases). CDR1 is MGHRA, CDR2 YSYEKL, per germline. V was trimmed by 4 bases and J by 1 base, leaving 17 bases between them. CDR3 length: 16 residues. CDR3 sequence (DNA): TGCGCCAGCAGCCCGGGGGTGGGGTCCCAATCCTACGAGCAGTACTTC. It yields the protein CASSPGVGSQSYEQYF.

The V gene is TRBV20-1, the J gene TRBJ1-5; a possible D gene is TRBD1 (6 bases). The CDR3 is 14 amino acids. Trimming took 5 bases from V and 1 from J, leaving 12 bases between them. Looked up from germline, CDR1 is DFQATT and CDR2 is SNEGSKA (reference sequence). The CDR3: CSAPGGESNQPQHF. CDR3 nucleotides: TGCAGTGCTCCCGGGGGCGAAAGCAATCAGCCCCAGCATTTT.